This entry lists 16 T cell receptor beta chains sequenced from one sample in a study of identical twins. From the 5' RACE reads, TCRdb called clonotypes with MiXCR, one entry per CDR3 protein. This table has about 490,000 distinct CDR3 sequences, around 15% appearing once. The same sample was also studied in work on yellow fever vaccine responses in identical twins.

The sample comprised CD4+ T cells sorted from blood. The receptors here all came from a woman aged 18-29 years in good health.

V and J are TRBV3-1 and TRBJ2-1; TRBD1 matches at 8 bases. The CDR3 covers 15 residues. J was trimmed by 6 bases and V by 3 bases; bases with no gene match: 7. The germline CDR1 and CDR2 sequences are LGHDT and YNNKEL (reference sequence). The CDR3 loop is CASSHPGGAFNEQFF. CDR3 in DNA: TGTGCCAGCAGCCATCCAGGGGGCGCTTTCAATGAGCAGTTCTTC.

As regards this clonotype: One junction end disagrees with the germline gene, perhaps due to a read error. V is TRBV12-3 or TRBV12-4 and J is TRBJ2-1, with no clear D. The CDR3 runs to 15 residues. Written as DNA, the CDR3 is TGTGCCAGCAGAGCCTCCCTAGTCTCCAACAATGAGCAGTTCTTC. This translates into CASRASLVSNNEQFF.

This clonotype was picked up a small number of times. V usage is TRBV5-1 and J usage is TRBJ2-5; 9 nucleotides align to TRBD2. Germline-derived CDR1 and CDR2 are SGHRS and YFSETQ. The CDR3 is made up of 16 amino acids. The ends lost 0 bases at V and 2 bases at J; junction bases unmatched: 5. The CDR3 DNA reads as TGCGCCAGCAGCTTGGTATTAGCGGGGGCACAAGAGACCCAGTACTTC. Residues: CASSLVLAGAQETQYF.

The table lists this clonotype with a few counts. This chain uses TRBV5-1 with TRBJ1-2, with D uncertain. The CDR3 spans 16 residues. The V end lost 0 bases, the J end lost 2 bases, and 14 bases lay between the germline ends. Germline V gives CDR1 SGHRS, CDR2 YFSETQ. The CDR3 DNA sequence: TGCGCCAGCAGCTTGGCAGGACCGCCTAAGAACTATGGCTACACCTTC. It specifies CASSLAGPPKNYGYTF.

This chain connects TRBV24-1 to TRBJ2-1; tentatively, D is TRBD2 (6 bases). The V end lost 8 bases, the J end lost 8 bases, and 18 bases lay between the germline ends. This CDR3 has 14 amino acids. Germline CDR1 and CDR2: KGHDR and SFDVKD. The CDR3 DNA is TGTGCCACCACCGGGACTGGAGGCGGTGATGAGCAGTTCTTC. Protein: CATTGTGGGDEQFF.

The chain links TRBV4-2 to TRBJ1-1; D gene unclear. Trimming cost V 0 bases and J 0 bases, with 5 bases left between them. This CDR3 contains 14 residues. Germline V lookup: CDR1 LGHNA, CDR2 YNFKEQ. CDR3 in amino acids: CASSQERVNTEAFF. The CDR3 DNA reads TGTGCCAGCAGCCAAGAGAGGGTGAACACTGAAGCTTTCTTT.

The chain combines TRBV6-1 with TRBJ2-3; D tentatively fits TRBD1 or TRBD2 (5 bases each). Looked up from germline, CDR1 is MNHNS and CDR2 is SASEGT. The ends were cut back, 7 bases at V and 0 bases at J, with 17 bases in the middle. This CDR3 contains 16 residues. The CDR3 region is CASTPLGDLSTDTQYF. The DNA for the CDR3 is TGTGCCAGCACTCCTTTGGGGGACCTAAGCACAGATACGCAGTATTTT.

The chain carries TRBV12-3 or TRBV12-4 and TRBJ2-2; no clear D gene. The CDR3 totals 11 residues. V dropped 7 bases and J dropped 7 bases, with 7 bases sitting between them. The CDR3 loop reads CASTDRGELFF. In DNA, the CDR3 is TGTGCCAGCACCGATCGCGGGGAGCTGTTTTTT.

The rearrangement uses TRBV29-1 and TRBJ2-3; D gene uncertain. Trimming took off 7 bases at V and 0 bases at J, with 8 bases between the two ends. The CDR3 extends over 12 amino acids. CDR1 SQVTM and CDR2 ANQGSEA come from the germline V gene. The chain's CDR3 is CSGKKSTDTQYF. The CDR3 DNA reads TGCAGCGGGAAAAAAAGCACAGATACGCAGTATTTT.

This chain links TRBV12-3 or TRBV12-4 with TRBJ2-1; D remains unclear. The CDR3 totals 13 residues. V lost 1 base and J lost 7, with 8 bases in between. Here the CDR3 DNA reads TGTGCCAGCAGTTTAGGCGTCAGGAATGAGCAGTTCTTC. This translates into CASSLGVRNEQFF.

This clonotype was seen just once. No conserved phenylalanine or tryptophan is present at the end of the CDR3, so a read error is the likely explanation. The rearrangement uses TRBV27 and TRBJ2-1; TRBD2 matches 7 bases. The CDR3 has 16 residues. CDR1 and CDR2 (germline): MNHEY, SMNVEV (reference sequence). V lost 7 bases to trimming and J lost 7 bases; unmatched junction nucleotides: 16. This CDR3 is CASTPSGPAGRNEQFC. DNA for the CDR3: TGTGCCAGCACCCCGAGTGGGCCAGCGGGACGGAATGAGCAGTTCTGC.

This clonotype was seen more than once but under ten times. The V gene is TRBV11-2, the J gene TRBJ2-1, with TRBD1 as a possible D gene (6 bases). This CDR3 is 16 amino acids long. V lost 4 bases, J lost 2 bases, and 15 bases lay in between. Germline V gene data show CDR1 as SGHAT and CDR2 as FQNNGV. The CDR3 spells CASSWTVKPTYNEQFF. CDR3 bases: TGTGCCAGCAGCTGGACAGTCAAACCAACCTACAATGAGCAGTTCTTC.

The chain recombines TRBV20-1 with TRBJ2-3; 9 bases match TRBD2. The CDR3 consists of 16 residues. V lost 0 bases to trimming and J lost 4 bases; unmatched junction nucleotides: 8. Per the germline V gene, CDR1 is DFQATT and CDR2 is SNEGSKA (reference sequence). Here the CDR3 reads CSARDYASGTPDTQYF. CDR3 coding DNA: TGCAGTGCTAGAGATTATGCTAGCGGGACCCCAGATACGCAGTATTTT.

This chain links TRBV19 with TRBJ2-1; D gene uncertain. This CDR3 comprises 15 residues. Germline V gives CDR1 LNHDA, CDR2 SQIVND (reference sequence). V lost 4 bases and J 0 bases, leaving 10 bases between the germline ends. Here the CDR3 reads CASSNRASSYNEQFF. CDR3 bases: TGTGCCAGTAGTAACCGGGCGAGCTCCTACAATGAGCAGTTCTTC.

This clonotype appeared a few times. The chain recombines TRBV2 with TRBJ1-4; D is possibly TRBD1 (5 bases). Germline CDR1 and CDR2: SNHLY and FYNNEI. The V gene lost 4 bases and the J gene lost 6 bases, with 15 bases spanning the gap. This CDR3 region has 15 residues. The chain's CDR3 is CASSGAGGVYEKLFF. In nucleotides, the CDR3 is TGTGCCAGCAGTGGAGCAGGAGGGGTTTATGAAAAACTGTTTTTT. The entire variable domain, with the rest obtained from reference TRBV2 and TRBJ1-4, is as follows: EPEVTQTPSHQVTQMGQEVILRCVPISNHLYFYWYRQILGQKVEFLVSFYNNEISEKSEIFDDQFSVERPDGSNFTLKIRSTKLEDSAMYFCASSGAGGVYEKLFFGSGTQLSVL.

V is TRBV14 and J is TRBJ2-1; TRBD2 agrees at 14 bases. The CDR3 runs 20 residues. Losses at the gene ends were 5 bases for V and 0 bases for J; bases not matched to a gene: 12. CDR1 is SGHDN, CDR2 FVKESK, per germline. For the CDR3, the DNA is TGTGCCAGCAGCAGATTTCCGGGACTAGCGGGAGCCAGCTCCTACAATGAGCAGTTCTTC. Its protein product is CASSRFPGLAGASSYNEQFF. The complete variable domain, with remaining parts taken from reference TRBV14 and TRBJ2-1, reads EAGVTQFPSHSVIEKGQTVTLRCDPISGHDNLYWYRRVMGKEIKFLLHFVKESKQDESGMPNNRFLAERTGGTYSTLKVQPAELEDSGVYFCASSRFPGLAGASSYNEQFFGPGTRLTVL.